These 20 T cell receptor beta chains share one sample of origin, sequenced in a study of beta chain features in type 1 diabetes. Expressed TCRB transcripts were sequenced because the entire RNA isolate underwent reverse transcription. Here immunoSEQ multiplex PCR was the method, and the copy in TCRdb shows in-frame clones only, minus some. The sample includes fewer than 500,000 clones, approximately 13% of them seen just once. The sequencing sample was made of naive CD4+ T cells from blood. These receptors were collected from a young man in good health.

In DNA form, the CDR3 reads TGTGCCACCTCAGCCGCGTACAATGAGCAGTTCTTC. This translates into CATSAAYNEQFF. The chain uses TRBV15 and TRBJ2-1; D is unresolved. CDR1 and CDR2 (germline): LNHNV, YYDKDF (reference sequence). The CDR3 has 12 amino acids. Trimming took off 8 bases at V and 4 bases at J, with 9 bases between the two ends.

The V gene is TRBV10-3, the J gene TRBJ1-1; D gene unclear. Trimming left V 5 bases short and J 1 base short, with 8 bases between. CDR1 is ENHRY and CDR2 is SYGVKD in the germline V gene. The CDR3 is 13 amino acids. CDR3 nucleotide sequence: TGTGCCATCAGTTCCGAAGGGAACACTGAAGCTTTCTTT. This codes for CAISSEGNTEAFF.

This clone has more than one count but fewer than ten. In DNA, the CDR3 is TGTGCCAGCAGTTTGGGACTTTCTTACTACAATGAGCAGTTCTTC. Translating gives CASSLGLSYYNEQFF. This chain uses TRBV28 with TRBJ2-1; possible D gene TRBD2, 6 bases. Trimming cost V 3 bases and J 3 bases, with 12 bases left between them. From germline, CDR1 is MDHEN and CDR2 SYDVKM. The CDR3 totals 15 residues.

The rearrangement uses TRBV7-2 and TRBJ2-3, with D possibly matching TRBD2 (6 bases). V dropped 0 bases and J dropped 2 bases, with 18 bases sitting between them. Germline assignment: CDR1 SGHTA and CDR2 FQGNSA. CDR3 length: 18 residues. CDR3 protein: CASSLAWDWRENTDTQYF. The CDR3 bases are TGTGCCAGCAGCTTAGCATGGGACTGGCGGGAAAACACAGATACGCAGTATTTT. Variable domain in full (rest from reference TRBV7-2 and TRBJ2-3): GAGVSQSPSNKVTEKGKDVELRCDPISGHTALYWYRQSLGQGLEFLIYFQGNSAPDKSGLPSDRFSAERTGGSVSTLTIQRTQQEDSAVYLCASSLAWDWRENTDTQYFGPGTRLTVL.

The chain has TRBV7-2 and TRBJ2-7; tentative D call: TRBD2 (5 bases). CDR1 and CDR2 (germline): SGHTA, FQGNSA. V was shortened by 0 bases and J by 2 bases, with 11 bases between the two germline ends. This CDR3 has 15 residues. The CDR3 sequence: CASSLALSETYEQYF. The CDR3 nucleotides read TGTGCCAGCAGCTTAGCGCTTAGCGAGACCTACGAGCAGTACTTC.

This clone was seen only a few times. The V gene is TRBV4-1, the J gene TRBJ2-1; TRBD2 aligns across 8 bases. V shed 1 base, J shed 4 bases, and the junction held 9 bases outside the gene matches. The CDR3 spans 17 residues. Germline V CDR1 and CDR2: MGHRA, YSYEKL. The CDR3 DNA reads TGCGCCAGCAGCCAAGGTCTTTGGAGCGGGGGTTACAATGAGCAGTTCTTC. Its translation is CASSQGLWSGGYNEQFF.

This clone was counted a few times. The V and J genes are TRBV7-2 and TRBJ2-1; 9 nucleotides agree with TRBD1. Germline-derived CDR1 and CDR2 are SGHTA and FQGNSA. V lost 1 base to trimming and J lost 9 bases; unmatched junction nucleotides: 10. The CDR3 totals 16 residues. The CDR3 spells CASSLVGRQGVGEQFF. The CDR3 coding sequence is TGTGCCAGCAGCTTAGTTGGTCGACAGGGGGTCGGTGAGCAGTTCTTC.

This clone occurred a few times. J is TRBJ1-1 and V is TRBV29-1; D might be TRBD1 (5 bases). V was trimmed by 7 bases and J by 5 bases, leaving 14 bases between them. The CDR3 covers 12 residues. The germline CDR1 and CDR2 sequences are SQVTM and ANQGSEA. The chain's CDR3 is CSAGDPGTEAFF. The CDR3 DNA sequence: TGCAGCGCCGGGGACCCGGGGACTGAAGCTTTCTTT. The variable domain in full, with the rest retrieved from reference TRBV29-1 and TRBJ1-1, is SAVISQKPSRDICQRGTSLTIQCQVDSQVTMMFWYRQQPGQSLTLIATANQGSEATYESGFVIDKFPISRPNLTFSTLTVSNMSPEDSSIYLCSAGDPGTEAFFGQGTRLTVV.

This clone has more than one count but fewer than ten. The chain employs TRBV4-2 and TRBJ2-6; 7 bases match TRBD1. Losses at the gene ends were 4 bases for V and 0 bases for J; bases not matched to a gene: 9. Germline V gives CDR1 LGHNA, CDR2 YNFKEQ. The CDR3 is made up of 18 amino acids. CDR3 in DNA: TGTGCCAGCAGCCTGCGACAGGGTCCAAACTCTGGGGCCAACGTCCTGACTTTC. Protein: CASSLRQGPNSGANVLTF.

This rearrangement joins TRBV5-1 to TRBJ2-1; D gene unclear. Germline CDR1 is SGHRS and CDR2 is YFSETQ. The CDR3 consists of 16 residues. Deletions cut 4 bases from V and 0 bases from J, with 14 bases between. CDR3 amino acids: CASSLGGASSYNEQFF. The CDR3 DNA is TGCGCCAGCAGCCTGGGTGGCGCGAGCTCCTACAATGAGCAGTTCTTC.

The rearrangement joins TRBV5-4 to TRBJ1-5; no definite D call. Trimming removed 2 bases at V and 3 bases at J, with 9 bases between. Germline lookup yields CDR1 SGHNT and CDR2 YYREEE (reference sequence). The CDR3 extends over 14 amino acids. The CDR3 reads CASSFPGHNQPQHF. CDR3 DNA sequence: TGTGCCAGCAGCTTTCCGGGTCACAATCAGCCCCAGCATTTT.

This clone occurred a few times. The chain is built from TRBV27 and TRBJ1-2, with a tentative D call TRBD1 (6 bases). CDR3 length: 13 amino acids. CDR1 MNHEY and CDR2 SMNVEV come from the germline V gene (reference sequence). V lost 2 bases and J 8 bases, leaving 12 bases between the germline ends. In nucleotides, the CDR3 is TGTGCCAGCAGTTTAGGGGGCATCTCCGGCTACACCTTC. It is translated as CASSLGGISGYTF.

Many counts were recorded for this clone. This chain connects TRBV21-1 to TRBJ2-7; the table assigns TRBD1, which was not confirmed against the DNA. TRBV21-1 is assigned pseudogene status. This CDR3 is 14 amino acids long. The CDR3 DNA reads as TGTGCCAGCAGCCGTGGACACCGTTCCTACGAGCAGTACGTC. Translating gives CASSRGHRSYEQYV.

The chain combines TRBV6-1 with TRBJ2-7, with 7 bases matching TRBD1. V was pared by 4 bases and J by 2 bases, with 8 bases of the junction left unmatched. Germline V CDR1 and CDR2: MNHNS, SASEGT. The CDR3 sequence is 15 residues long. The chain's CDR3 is CASSVETGTTYEQYF. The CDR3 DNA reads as TGTGCCAGCAGTGTAGAGACAGGGACAACCTACGAGCAGTACTTC.

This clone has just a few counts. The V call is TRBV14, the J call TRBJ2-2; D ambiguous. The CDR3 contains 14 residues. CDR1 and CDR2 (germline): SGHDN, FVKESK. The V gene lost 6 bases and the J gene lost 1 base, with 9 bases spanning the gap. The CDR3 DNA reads TGTGCCAGCAGATACGGAGTGAACACCGGGGAGCTGTTTTTT. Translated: CASRYGVNTGELFF.

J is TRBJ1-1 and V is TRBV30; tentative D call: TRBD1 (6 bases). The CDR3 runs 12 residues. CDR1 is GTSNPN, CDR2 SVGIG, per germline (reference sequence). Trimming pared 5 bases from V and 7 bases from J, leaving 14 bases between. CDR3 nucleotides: TGTGCCTGGTCAACCGGGGGCAATGAAGCTTTCTTT. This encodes CAWSTGGNEAFF.

Here the CDR3 DNA reads TGTGCCACCAGCAGAGCCGTCTATGAGCAGTTCTTC. It codes for CATSRAVYEQFF. The J gene is TRBJ2-1, the V gene TRBV15; D gene unclear. Germline V CDR1 and CDR2: LNHNV, YYDKDF (reference sequence). The CDR3 sequence is 12 residues long. Trimming removed 1 base at V and 8 bases at J, with 6 bases between.

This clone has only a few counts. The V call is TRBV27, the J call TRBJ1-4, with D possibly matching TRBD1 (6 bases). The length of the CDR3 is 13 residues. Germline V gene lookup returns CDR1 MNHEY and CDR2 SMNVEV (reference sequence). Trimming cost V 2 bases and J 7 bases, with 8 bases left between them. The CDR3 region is CASSLGGVEKLFF. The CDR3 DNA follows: TGTGCCAGCAGTTTAGGGGGCGTTGAAAAACTGTTTTTT.

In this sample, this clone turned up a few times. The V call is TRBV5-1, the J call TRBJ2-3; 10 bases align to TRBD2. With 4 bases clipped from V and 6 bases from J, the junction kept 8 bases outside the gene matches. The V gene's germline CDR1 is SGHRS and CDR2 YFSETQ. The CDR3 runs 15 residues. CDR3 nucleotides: TGCGCCAGCAGCCTAAGAGCGGGAGGGCCCGATACGCAGTATTTT. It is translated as CASSLRAGGPDTQYF.

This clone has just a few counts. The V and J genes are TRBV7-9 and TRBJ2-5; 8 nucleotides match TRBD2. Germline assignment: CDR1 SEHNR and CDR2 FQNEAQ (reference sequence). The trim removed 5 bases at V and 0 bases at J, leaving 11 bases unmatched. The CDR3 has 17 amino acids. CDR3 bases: TGTGCCAGCAGCAGCAGTAGTAGCGGGAACTACCAAGAGACCCAGTACTTC. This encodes CASSSSSSGNYQETQYF.